This passage covers 15 T cell receptor beta chains from one sample sequenced in a study of blood T cell repertoires in COVID-19. Clones were read by immunoSEQ multiplex PCR, and TCRdb kept only the in-frame ones, dropping some. The table records 200,000 or so clones, approximately 84% of them present only once. Material for sequencing was peripheral blood. The receptors originated from a woman in her 70s with active or convalescent COVID-19.

V gene TRBV9 combines with J gene TRBJ1-4; a possible D gene is TRBD1 (6 bases). CDR3 length: 15 residues. CDR1 and CDR2 (germline): SGDLS, YYNGEE. Between the trimmed V and J ends, which lost 3 bases and 7 bases, there was a span of 16 bases. CDR3: CASSAFTGSGEKLFF. The DNA of the CDR3 is TGTGCCAGCAGCGCTTTTACAGGGAGTGGTGAAAAACTGTTTTTT.

This clone was counted between two and nine times. The chain carries TRBV2 and TRBJ2-7, with 9 bases lining up with TRBD1. The CDR3 totals 18 residues. V lost 5 bases and J lost 1; bases outside the gene matches: 15. Germline loops: CDR1 SNHLY, CDR2 FYNNEI. DNA of the CDR3: TGTGCCAGCAGTCGCTCGCCGGGACAGGGAGGCCTATCCTACGAGCAGTACTTC. Amino acid sequence: CASSRSPGQGGLSYEQYF.

V and J are TRBV3-1 (or the pseudogene TRBV3-2) and TRBJ2-1; TRBD2 might be the D (6 bases). The CDR3 loop spans 11 amino acids. Between the trimmed V and J ends, which lost 11 bases and 12 bases, there was a span of 17 bases. CDR1 and CDR2 (germline): LGHDT, YNNKEL (reference sequence). This CDR3 reads CASGVGSAQFF. The CDR3 nucleotides are TGTGCCTCGGGAGTAGGGTCGGCGCAGTTCTTC.

The V gene is TRBV6-6, the J gene TRBJ2-1; the D gene is possibly TRBD1 (6 bases). Germline values: CDR1 MNHNY, CDR2 SVGAGI (reference sequence). The CDR3 is 16 amino acids. The V and J ends lost 2 bases and 4 bases respectively, with 15 bases between them. In nucleotides, the CDR3 is TGTGCCAGCAGTTACCCGACAGGTGGATCGTACAATGAGCAGTTCTTC. Encoded protein: CASSYPTGGSYNEQFF.

The chain links TRBV19 to TRBJ2-2, with a possible D match to TRBD2 (6 bases). Germline V gene lookup returns CDR1 LNHDA and CDR2 SQIVND (reference sequence). V was shortened by 5 bases and J by 6 bases, with 7 bases between the two germline ends. CDR3 length equals 12 residues. This chain's CDR3 is CASSWRAGELFF. In DNA form, the CDR3 reads TGTGCCAGTAGTTGGAGGGCCGGGGAGCTGTTTTTT. Filled out from reference TRBV19 and TRBJ2-2, the complete variable domain reads DGGITQSPKYLFRKEGQNVTLSCEQNLNHDAMYWYRQDPGQGLRLIYYSQIVNDFQKGDIAEGYSVSREKKESFPLTVTSAQKNPTAFYLCASSWRAGELFFGEGSRLTVL.

This clone appeared once. This rearrangement joins TRBV19 to TRBJ2-1; 10 bases map to TRBD2. The CDR3 extends over 14 amino acids. V was clipped by 5 bases and J by 9 bases; unmatched bases: 7. Germline V gene lookup returns CDR1 LNHDA and CDR2 SQIVND (reference sequence). CDR3 sequence: CASSPIAGGLEQFF. The CDR3 DNA sequence: TGTGCCAGTAGTCCTATAGCGGGAGGTCTTGAGCAGTTCTTC.

The chain uses TRBV24-1 and TRBJ2-2; D possibly corresponds to TRBD1 (5 bases). The CDR3 covers 14 residues. CDR1 and CDR2 (germline): KGHDR, SFDVKD. V was trimmed by 1 base and J by 5 bases, leaving 7 bases between them. The CDR3 loop is CATSDLGATGELFF. CDR3 nucleotides: TGTGCCACCAGTGATTTAGGGGCGACCGGGGAGCTGTTTTTT.

V is TRBV20-1 and J is TRBJ2-1; D gene uncertain. Per germline, CDR1 DFQATT and CDR2 SNEGSKA (reference sequence). The CDR3 contains 11 residues. V was cut by 0 bases and J by 9 bases, with 6 bases left in between. CDR3 sequence: CSARDPVEQFF. The CDR3 DNA reads as TGCAGTGCTAGAGATCCGGTTGAGCAGTTCTTC.

This clone has just one count. This CDR3 is CASSLWTGGYGYTF. CDR3 sequence (DNA): TGCGCCAGCAGCTTGTGGACGGGGGGCTATGGCTACACCTTC. The gene calls are TRBV5-1 and TRBJ1-2, with D possibly TRBD1 on 5 matching bases. Germline V gene sequence: CDR1 SGHRS, CDR2 YFSETQ. The CDR3 has 14 residues. Trimming took 1 base from V and 4 from J, leaving 11 bases between them.

This chain links TRBV28 with TRBJ2-7; 7 nucleotides match TRBD1. V lost 6 bases and J lost 0; bases outside the gene matches: 8. Looked up from germline, CDR1 is MDHEN and CDR2 is SYDVKM. The length of the CDR3 is 15 residues. CDR3 coding DNA: TGTGCCAGCAGACCTGGGACAGCGAACTCCTACGAGCAGTACTTC. This sequence encodes CASRPGTANSYEQYF.

The chain employs TRBV30 and TRBJ1-1; D uncertain. Between the trimmed V and J ends, which lost 4 bases and 6 bases, there was a span of 15 bases. This CDR3 has 13 amino acids. Germline V gives CDR1 GTSNPN, CDR2 SVGIG (reference sequence). CDR3 nucleotide sequence: TGTGCCTGGAATGATAGAGTGTTCCCTGAAGCTTTCTTT. Its protein product is CAWNDRVFPEAFF.

The chain links TRBV19 to TRBJ2-3, with D unresolved. This CDR3 region has 14 residues. The V end was cut by 5 bases, the J end by 0 bases, with 9 bases between. Germline values: CDR1 LNHDA, CDR2 SQIVND (reference sequence). The CDR3 loop reads CASSPAQSTDTQYF. CDR3 sequence (DNA): TGTGCCAGTAGTCCCGCCCAGAGCACAGATACGCAGTATTTT.

This clone appeared once. The chain couples TRBV5-1 to TRBJ2-2, with no clear D. This CDR3 spans 15 amino acids. Germline V lookup: CDR1 SGHRS, CDR2 YFSETQ. V was clipped by 7 bases and J by 7 bases, with 20 bases between them. This CDR3 reads CASSPFTVTGGELFF. As DNA, the CDR3 is TGCGCCAGCTCACCTTTCACAGTGACCGGCGGGGAGCTGTTTTTT. Looking up the rest from reference TRBV5-1 and TRBJ2-2 gives the full variable domain: KAGVTQTPRYLIKTRGQQVTLSCSPISGHRSVSWYQQTPGQGLQFLFEYFSETQRNKGNFPGRFSGRQFSNSRSEMNVSTLELGDSALYLCASSPFTVTGGELFFGEGSRLTVL.

V and J are TRBV7-9 and TRBJ2-2; maybe TRBD1 (7 bases). The V end lost 7 bases, the J end lost 7 bases, and 19 bases lay between the germline ends. The CDR3 sequence is 15 residues long. Germline V gene lookup returns CDR1 SEHNR and CDR2 FQNEAQ (reference sequence). CDR3 nucleotides: TGTGCCAGCAAACAGGGGACAGACGGGAGCGGGGAGCTGTTTTTT. Protein: CASKQGTDGSGELFF.

V gene TRBV4-1 combines with J gene TRBJ1-6; D remains unclear. V was pared by 0 bases and J by 0 bases, with 15 bases between. Germline V gene data show CDR1 as MGHRA and CDR2 as YSYEKL. The CDR3 extends over 19 amino acids. The DNA of the CDR3 is TGCGCCAGCAGCCAAGATCTCGCCCGGGGAAGCTCCTATAATTCACCCCTCCACTTT. This translates into CASSQDLARGSSYNSPLHF.